By sample share, the clone carrying this TCR beta chain is medium-sized. What it binds is not known. This beta chain is a stray read from a library made for alpha chains; its abundance is not meaningful. This sample stems from a study of spatial heterogeneity in lung cancer. General study findings and limits: Tumoral mutation counts were tracked by counts of expanded intratumoral alpha and beta TCRs.

The V end lost 5 bases, the J end lost 6 bases, and 17 bases lay between the germline ends. CDR3 length: 15 amino acids. The germline CDR1 and CDR2 sequences are SGHNT and YYREEE (reference sequence). On each TCR cDNA molecule, a unique molecular identifier was present. TCRdb reprocessed the 5' RACE reads via MiXCR and lists one record per CDR3 protein. The data contain just over 1,400 distinct CDR3 sequences, over 10% of them seen just once; the ten biggest clones take up approximately 17%. This sample's time point: sample taken at primary tumor resection. Donors were roughly 70 untreated early-stage non-small cell lung cancer patients. Whole RNA came from tumor, nontumor lung or frozen PBMC and was sequenced without being sorted.

The receptor was derived from a female donor with early-stage non-small cell lung cancer. The material sequenced was lung tumor tissue, taken at surgery. The J gene is TRBJ2-2, the V gene TRBV5-4; D gene unclear. CDR3 nucleotides: TGTGCCAGCAGTGGACCCGGGCCTCTGGCCGGGGAGCTGTTTTTT. Translated, it gives CASSGPGPLAGELFF. The variable domain in full, completed from reference TRBV5-4 and TRBJ2-2, reads ETGVTQSPTHLIKTRGQQVTLRCSSQSGHNTVSWYQQALGQGPQFIFQYYREEENGRGNFPPRFSGLQFPNYSSELNVNALELDDSALYLCASSGPGPLAGELFFGEGSRLTVL.